These 31 T cell receptor beta chains were all obtained from the same sample, sequenced in a study of identical twins. TCRdb analysed the 5' RACE reads with MiXCR anew, one entry per CDR3 protein. The sample lists hundreds of thousands of distinct CDR3 sequences, 24% occurring once. The sample was also reused in another study, on T cells expressing NK-cell markers.

Material: CD4+ T cells sorted from blood. The receptors come from a woman between 18 and 29 years old in good health.

V and J are TRBV12-3 or TRBV12-4 and TRBJ1-1; D unresolved. V was clipped by 6 bases and J by 4 bases, with 9 bases between them. This CDR3 contains 12 residues. CDR3 bases: TGTGCCAGCAGACCGATTGGCACTGAAGCTTTCTTT. Translated: CASRPIGTEAFF.

The rearrangement joins TRBV2 to TRBJ1-1; the D is unclear. This CDR3 comprises 14 residues. Looked up from germline, CDR1 is SNHLY and CDR2 is FYNNEI. The V and J ends lost 4 bases and 0 bases respectively, with 9 bases between them. Here the CDR3 reads CASSGVIVNTEAFF. The CDR3 region has the DNA TGTGCCAGCAGTGGTGTGATTGTGAACACTGAAGCTTTCTTT.

CDR3 in amino acids: CASSPSVDTNTGELFF. The CDR3 coding sequence is TGTGCCAGCAGCCCCTCAGTGGATACTAACACCGGGGAGCTGTTTTTT. The chain couples TRBV5-5 to TRBJ2-2; D unresolved. V lost 4 bases and J lost 2, with 15 bases in between. CDR3 length equals 16 residues. Germline V gene sequence: CDR1 SGHKS, CDR2 YYEKEE (reference sequence).

The chain combines TRBV12-3 or TRBV12-4 with TRBJ1-2; D remains unclear. This CDR3 is 13 amino acids long. Trimming removed 3 bases from V and 1 base from J, with 6 bases in between. CDR3 nucleotide sequence: TGTGCCAGCAGTTTCCAGGTTAACTATGGCTACACCTTC. It codes for CASSFQVNYGYTF.

The chain links TRBV10-3 to TRBJ2-7; 11 bases map to TRBD1. J gave up 5 bases and V 8 bases, and 8 bases lay outside the gene matches. Germline CDR1 is ENHRY and CDR2 is SYGVKD. The CDR3 contains 14 residues. CDR3: CAIDPGQGDHEQYF. CDR3 DNA sequence: TGTGCCATCGATCCGGGACAGGGGGACCACGAGCAGTACTTC.

The chain uses TRBV18 and TRBJ2-7; D is perhaps TRBD1 or TRBD2 (6 bases each). From germline, CDR1 is KGHSH and CDR2 LQKENI. V gave up 3 bases and J gave up 9 bases, with 18 bases separating them. The CDR3 loop spans 14 amino acids. This CDR3 reads CASSPRYREEGQYF. Here the CDR3 DNA reads TGTGCCAGCTCACCCCGGTACAGGGAGGAGGGGCAGTACTTC.

The V gene is TRBV7-8, the J gene TRBJ2-1; the D gene is possibly TRBD2 (6 bases). Germline CDR1 SGHVS, CDR2 FQNEAQ. The V end was cut by 0 bases, the J end by 8 bases, with 17 bases between. The CDR3 is made up of 16 amino acids. DNA for the CDR3: TGTGCCAGCAGCTTAGCGCTTAGACTAGTGGCCGATGAGCAGTTCTTC. It specifies CASSLALRLVADEQFF.

The chain joins TRBV7-2 to TRBJ2-7, with D perhaps TRBD2 (7 bases). V lost 5 bases and J lost 1, with 15 bases in between. The V gene's germline CDR1 is SGHTA and CDR2 FQGNSA. The CDR3 totals 15 residues. The CDR3 protein is CASSHRGGYSYEQYF. Written as DNA, the CDR3 is TGTGCCAGCAGCCATAGGGGGGGCTATTCCTACGAGCAGTACTTC.

This clonotype has more than one count but fewer than ten. The chain joins TRBV29-1 to TRBJ2-1, with a possible D match to TRBD2 (6 bases). The V and J ends lost 0 bases and 0 bases respectively, with 12 bases between them. The CDR3 length is 16 residues. CDR1 is SQVTM and CDR2 is ANQGSEA in the germline V gene. CDR3 sequence (DNA): TGCAGCGTTGAAGAGGGACTCGCGAGCTCCTACAATGAGCAGTTCTTC. Translated: CSVEEGLASSYNEQFF.

The V gene is TRBV12-3 or TRBV12-4, the J gene TRBJ2-3; no definite D call. CDR3 length: 12 residues. Trimming pared 5 bases from V and 7 bases from J, leaving 10 bases between. The CDR3 region is CASSRRLYTQYF. Written as DNA, the CDR3 is TGTGCCAGCAGTCGTCGTCTCTATACGCAGTATTTT.

The V call is TRBV2, the J call TRBJ2-5, with D perhaps TRBD1 (6 bases). The CDR3 length is 14 residues. From germline, CDR1 is SNHLY and CDR2 FYNNEI. Trimming removed 3 bases from V and 2 bases from J, with 10 bases in between. DNA for the CDR3: TGTGCCAGCAGTGACGACAGGCCTCAAGAGACCCAGTACTTC. Translating gives CASSDDRPQETQYF.

J is TRBJ2-1 and V is TRBV15; the D call may be TRBD1 or TRBD2 (5 bases each). CDR1 is LNHNV, CDR2 YYDKDF, per germline (reference sequence). The CDR3 is made up of 15 amino acids. V shed 1 base and J shed 12 bases, with 19 bases lying between them. CDR3 in amino acids: CATSRVTGPSDGQFF. For the CDR3, the DNA is TGTGCCACCAGCAGAGTTACGGGGCCCTCGGATGGGCAGTTCTTC.

In its sample, this clonotype was seen a few times. The chain uses TRBV9 and TRBJ2-2; 14 bases align to TRBD2. Germline V gene data show CDR1 as SGDLS and CDR2 as YYNGEE. The junction had 3 bases not matched to a gene; V was cut back by 0 bases and J by 5 bases. The CDR3 consists of 17 residues. CDR3 nucleotides: TGTGCCAGCAGCGTAGAGGGACTAGCGGGAGTGACCGGGGAGCTGTTTTTT. Protein product: CASSVEGLAGVTGELFF.

This clonotype was detected a few times. CDR3 nucleotide sequence: TGTGCCAGCAGCCTATTAGCGGGGCCGCAAGATACGCAGTATTTT. It encodes CASSLLAGPQDTQYF. The chain employs TRBV7-3 and TRBJ2-3; 8 bases agree with TRBD2. After removal of 5 bases from V and 5 bases from J, the junction contained 9 bases not matched to a gene. CDR3 length: 15 residues. CDR1 and CDR2 from the germline V gene are SGHTA and FQGTGA.

The J gene is TRBJ1-1, the V gene TRBV5-1; unclear D gene. The CDR3 spans 14 residues. Deletions cut 2 bases from V and 11 bases from J, with 19 bases between. Germline V lookup: CDR1 SGHRS, CDR2 YFSETQ. This CDR3 is CASSFEGKMSEAFF. The CDR3 DNA reads as TGCGCCAGCAGCTTTGAAGGAAAAATGTCGGAGGCTTTCTTT.

This sequence joins TRBV10-3 and TRBJ2-3; unclear D gene. From germline, CDR1 is ENHRY and CDR2 SYGVKD. The V end was cut by 3 bases, the J end by 2 bases, with 12 bases between. CDR3 size: 15 residues. The CDR3 DNA sequence: TGTGCCATCAGTGAAGACTCGATCTTCACAGATACGCAGTATTTT. Its translation: CAISEDSIFTDTQYF.

The chain recombines TRBV12-3 or TRBV12-4 with TRBJ2-1; 11 nucleotides match TRBD2. The CDR3 is made up of 14 amino acids. The junction had 4 bases not matched to a gene; V was cut back by 6 bases and J by 6 bases. The CDR3 region has the DNA TGTGCCAGCAGCCCTAGCGGGGGGTTCAATGAGCAGTTCTTC. It translates to CASSPSGGFNEQFF.

The chain is built from TRBV3-1 and TRBJ2-3, with a possible D match to TRBD1 (5 bases). The V gene's germline CDR1 is LGHDT and CDR2 YNNKEL (reference sequence). The V and J ends lost 1 base and 8 bases respectively, with 16 bases between them. The CDR3 extends over 15 amino acids. In DNA, the CDR3 is TGTGCCAGCAGCCAAGGGGGCCCCGCTTCGGGTACGCAGTATTTT. The encoded protein is CASSQGGPASGTQYF.

This rearrangement joins TRBV12-3 or TRBV12-4 to TRBJ1-1; D might be TRBD1 (5 bases). This CDR3 contains 14 residues. The V and J ends lost 5 bases and 3 bases respectively, with 13 bases between them. The CDR3 here is CASSPGGGDTEAFF. The CDR3 DNA reads as TGTGCCAGCAGTCCTGGGGGAGGGGACACTGAAGCTTTCTTT.

This clonotype appeared a single time. The genes are TRBV6-2 or TRBV6-3 and TRBJ2-7, with TRBD1 as a possible D gene (6 bases). V dropped 8 bases and J dropped 0 bases, with 11 bases sitting between them. Per germline, CDR1 MNHEY and CDR2 SVGEGT. The CDR3 runs 13 residues. As DNA, the CDR3 is TGTGCCAGCTGTAACAGGGCCTCCTACGAGCAGTACTTC. This sequence encodes CASCNRASYEQYF.

The V gene is TRBV10-1, the J gene TRBJ2-3, with 7 bases matching TRBD1. J was trimmed by 6 bases and V by 3 bases; bases with no gene match: 15. Germline V gene sequence: CDR1 WNHNN, CDR2 SYGVQD (reference sequence). This CDR3 is built from 17 residues. The CDR3: CASSDLPGPDRLDTQYF. In nucleotides, the CDR3 is TGCGCCAGCAGTGACCTACCAGGACCGGACAGGCTGGATACGCAGTATTTT.

J is TRBJ2-2 and V is TRBV30, with D possibly called TRBD1 or TRBD2 (6 bases each). V lost 2 bases, J lost 9 bases, and 13 bases lay in between. CDR1 is GTSNPN and CDR2 is SVGIG in the germline V gene (reference sequence). The CDR3 spans 13 residues. This CDR3 is CAWSPHGGWELFF. The CDR3, as DNA: TGTGCCTGGAGTCCGCACGGGGGCTGGGAGCTGTTTTTT.

V is TRBV7-2 and J is TRBJ2-3; TRBD2 matches 8 bases. Germline V gene lookup returns CDR1 SGHTA and CDR2 FQGNSA. J was trimmed by 0 bases and V by 5 bases; bases with no gene match: 7. This CDR3 region has 16 residues. The CDR3 sequence is CASSPSLAASTDTQYF. The CDR3 nucleotides read TGTGCCAGCAGCCCCTCACTAGCGGCTAGCACAGATACGCAGTATTTT.

This clonotype was detected ten times or more. The V call is TRBV12-3 or TRBV12-4, the J call TRBJ1-5, with TRBD1 identical over 9 bases. This CDR3 is 16 amino acids long. With V trimmed by 6 bases and J by 2 bases, 8 bases remained unmatched. CDR3 residues: CASRPTGGAGNQPQHF. The CDR3 coding sequence is TGTGCCAGCAGGCCTACAGGGGGCGCGGGCAATCAGCCCCAGCATTTT.

The V gene is TRBV6-6, the J gene TRBJ2-1; TRBD2 aligns across 8 bases. The trim removed 5 bases at V and 14 bases at J, leaving 8 bases unmatched. The CDR3 is 12 residues long. Germline lookup yields CDR1 MNHNY and CDR2 SVGAGI (reference sequence). The CDR3 spells CASSTSEREKFF. CDR3 coding DNA: TGTGCCAGCAGTACCTCCGAGCGGGAGAAGTTCTTC.

This clonotype was observed a handful of times. The CDR3 DNA reads TGCGCCAGCAGCTTGGCCGGTTGGCAGGGGGGCACAGATACGCAGTATTTT. Its translation: CASSLAGWQGGTDTQYF. The rearrangement joins TRBV5-1 to TRBJ2-3, with 7 positions matching TRBD1. Germline assignment: CDR1 SGHRS and CDR2 YFSETQ. The ends lost 0 bases at V and 1 base at J; junction bases unmatched: 8. This CDR3 spans 17 amino acids.

Points on this clonotype: This may be a read error: a much more frequent sequence differs by one nucleotide. This chain connects TRBV18 to TRBJ2-1, with a weak D call TRBD1 (5 bases). Germline V lookup: CDR1 KGHSH, CDR2 LQKENI. The CDR3 extends over 13 amino acids. CDR3 sequence: CASLPVARGEQFF. CDR3 nucleotides: TGTGCCAGCTTACCAGTGGCAAGGGGTGAGCAGTTCTTC.

This chain links TRBV7-2 with TRBJ1-6, with D unclear. The CDR3 length is 14 residues. V shed 1 base and J shed 10 bases, with 11 bases lying between them. Germline V gives CDR1 SGHTA, CDR2 FQGNSA. The CDR3 sequence is CASSLEAGRSPLHF. CDR3 coding DNA: TGTGCCAGCAGCTTAGAGGCAGGCCGGTCACCCCTCCACTTT.

V usage is TRBV6-5 and J usage is TRBJ1-1; 11 positions agree with TRBD1. In germline, CDR1 is MNHEY, CDR2 SVGAGI. This CDR3 has 14 residues. J lost 7 bases, V lost 4 bases, and 5 bases had no gene match. The CDR3 loop reads CASSFGQGAYEAFF. For the CDR3, the DNA is TGTGCCAGCAGTTTCGGACAGGGGGCATATGAAGCTTTCTTT.

In DNA, the CDR3 is TGCAGCGCCCACTTACGGACAGGGGGCAGGGAGCAGTACTTC. As protein: CSAHLRTGGREQYF. The rearrangement uses TRBV29-1 and TRBJ2-7; 11 nucleotides match TRBD1. Germline values: CDR1 SQVTM, CDR2 ANQGSEA. This CDR3 is 14 amino acids long. V shed 7 bases, J shed 7 bases, and the junction held 12 bases outside the gene matches.

The chain combines TRBV29-1 with TRBJ2-5; TRBD2 matches 7 bases. Trimming removed 6 bases from V and 5 bases from J; junction bases left unmatched: 9. The germline V gene encodes CDR1 SQVTM and CDR2 ANQGSEA. The CDR3 has 13 residues. The CDR3 sequence is CSVKAGFGETQYF. CDR3 nucleotide sequence: TGCAGCGTCAAAGCGGGGTTCGGTGAGACCCAGTACTTC.